These 14 T cell receptor beta chains came from one sample sequenced in a study of shared clonotypes between healthy human individuals. Method: immunoSEQ multiplex PCR; TCRdb's copy keeps in-frame clones and lacks some. The table has about 980,000 clones, less than 85% seen once; the top ten hold around 1.4%. The sequenced sample was memory CD4+ T cells sorted from blood. Described subset: CD45RA-negative fraction. The source of these receptors is a man younger than 30 in good health.

The chain couples TRBV5-1 to TRBJ1-2, with D unresolved. This CDR3 is 14 amino acids long. V was trimmed by 4 bases and J by 0 bases, leaving 10 bases between them. In germline, CDR1 is SGHRS, CDR2 YFSETQ. DNA of the CDR3: TGCGCCAGCAGCCTGACAACAGCTAACTATGGCTACACCTTC. Amino acids: CASSLTTANYGYTF.

The genes are TRBV11-2 and TRBJ1-6; D gene unclear. Germline V gene sequence: CDR1 SGHAT, CDR2 FQNNGV. The length of the CDR3 is 13 residues. V lost 7 bases, J lost 8 bases, and 12 bases lay in between. The CDR3 spells CASNTWEDSPLHF. DNA for the CDR3: TGTGCCAGCAACACATGGGAAGATTCACCCCTCCACTTT.

CDR3 sequence (DNA): TGTGCCAGCAGCTTGGCCGGGGGGGCCTGGGCAGATACGCAGTATTTT. This encodes CASSLAGGAWADTQYF. The chain has TRBV5-4 and TRBJ2-3, with TRBD2 matching 8 bases. This CDR3 region has 16 residues. CDR1 is SGHNT and CDR2 is YYREEE in the germline V gene (reference sequence). The J segment lost 4 bases and the V segment lost 0 bases, leaving 7 bases of the junction unmatched.

This chain links TRBV4-1 with TRBJ1-4; 7 bases align to TRBD1. Per germline, CDR1 MGHRA and CDR2 YSYEKL. The junction had 6 bases not matched to a gene; V was cut back by 0 bases and J by 8 bases. The CDR3 totals 15 residues. The CDR3 DNA is TGCGCCAGCAGCCAAGAAAACAGGGGCAACGAAAAACTGTTTTTT. Protein: CASSQENRGNEKLFF.

The V call is TRBV25-1, the J call TRBJ2-4; 11 bases map to TRBD2. This CDR3 spans 13 amino acids. Trimming took 3 bases from V and 13 from J; bases not matched to a gene: 5. CDR1 is MGHDK and CDR2 is SYGVNS in the germline V gene. CDR3 in DNA: TGTGCCAGCAGTGATCTAGCGGGGGGATCGCAGTACTTC. It yields the protein CASSDLAGGSQYF.

The V and J genes are TRBV10-2 and TRBJ2-7; D is perhaps TRBD2 (5 bases). V dropped 4 bases and J dropped 6 bases, with 13 bases sitting between them. The CDR3 runs to 13 residues. Germline assignment: CDR1 WSHSY and CDR2 SAAADI. CDR3 coding DNA: TGCGCCAGCAGTGGTCAGGCTGCGGGCGAGCAGTACTTC. It encodes CASSGQAAGEQYF.

The sample holds a few counts of this clone. This CDR3 is also generated by other DNA sequences in the sample. V and J are TRBV7-2 and TRBJ2-7; D unresolved. Germline V gene lookup returns CDR1 SGHTA and CDR2 FQGNSA. The CDR3 runs to 12 residues. V shed 2 bases and J shed 4 bases, with 6 bases lying between them. This CDR3 reads CASSLSGYEQYF. In DNA, the CDR3 is TGTGCCAGCAGCTTAAGTGGGTACGAGCAGTACTTC.

This chain joins TRBV6-1 and TRBJ2-1; 9 nucleotides match TRBD1. Losses at the gene ends were 5 bases for V and 6 bases for J; bases not matched to a gene: 8. The CDR3 is 15 amino acids. The V gene's germline CDR1 is MNHNS and CDR2 SASEGT. CDR3 residues: CASSWTGATGNEQFF. CDR3 in DNA: TGTGCCAGCAGTTGGACAGGGGCCACCGGCAATGAGCAGTTCTTC.

This clone has just a few counts. As DNA, the CDR3 is TGTGCCAGCAGCGCTACCGGGACCTACGGAAACACCATATATTTT. This gives the protein CASSATGTYGNTIYF. V is TRBV7-8 and J is TRBJ1-3; TRBD1 might be the D (5 bases). Trimming took 5 bases from V and 4 from J, leaving 15 bases between them. This CDR3 is built from 15 residues. Germline V lookup: CDR1 SGHVS, CDR2 FQNEAQ.

Concerning this clone itself: Within the sample, other DNA sequences also encode this same CDR3. This chain joins TRBV19 and TRBJ1-5; D remains unclear. Germline V CDR1 and CDR2: LNHDA, SQIVND (reference sequence). The length of the CDR3 is 13 residues. The V gene lost 1 base and the J gene lost 4 bases, with 5 bases spanning the gap. CDR3 sequence (DNA): TGTGCCAGTAGTATAGGACCAAATCAGCCCCAGCATTTT. This gives the protein CASSIGPNQPQHF.

This chain uses TRBV9 with TRBJ1-1; D remains unclear. Germline V lookup: CDR1 SGDLS, CDR2 YYNGEE. This CDR3 contains 14 residues. V was trimmed by 0 bases and J by 3 bases, leaving 9 bases between them. CDR3 sequence reads: CASSVEPADTEAFF. CDR3 DNA: TGTGCCAGCAGCGTAGAGCCGGCGGACACTGAAGCTTTCTTT.

The rearrangement joins TRBV5-1 to TRBJ1-2; no definite D call. CDR1 and CDR2 (germline): SGHRS, YFSETQ. V was pared by 2 bases and J by 8 bases, with 19 bases between. This CDR3 has 15 residues. For the CDR3, the DNA is TGCGCCAGCAGCTTTACCCTGGATGGGGTTGGAGGCTACACCTTC. Its translation: CASSFTLDGVGGYTF. The full variable domain, its missing parts supplied by reference TRBV5-1 and TRBJ1-2, is KAGVTQTPRYLIKTRGQQVTLSCSPISGHRSVSWYQQTPGQGLQFLFEYFSETQRNKGNFPGRFSGRQFSNSRSEMNVSTLELGDSALYLCASSFTLDGVGGYTFGSGTRLTVV.

The rearrangement joins TRBV28 to TRBJ1-1; D is perhaps TRBD1 (5 bases). The CDR3 runs 11 residues. Germline-derived CDR1 and CDR2 are MDHEN and SYDVKM. The germline V and J ends were trimmed by 5 bases and 11 bases, with 12 bases remaining between them. CDR3 nucleotide sequence: TGTGCCAGCAGTCTGAACCGGGGGGCTTTCTTT. This translates into CASSLNRGAFF.

The chain is built from TRBV5-6 and TRBJ2-7; D remains unclear. With 3 bases removed from V and 2 bases from J, the gap between germline ends came to 6 bases. This CDR3 comprises 12 residues. The germline CDR1 and CDR2 sequences are SGHDT and YYEEEE. The CDR3 sequence: CASSSGAYEQYF. The CDR3 bases are TGTGCCAGCAGCTCGGGCGCCTACGAGCAGTACTTC.